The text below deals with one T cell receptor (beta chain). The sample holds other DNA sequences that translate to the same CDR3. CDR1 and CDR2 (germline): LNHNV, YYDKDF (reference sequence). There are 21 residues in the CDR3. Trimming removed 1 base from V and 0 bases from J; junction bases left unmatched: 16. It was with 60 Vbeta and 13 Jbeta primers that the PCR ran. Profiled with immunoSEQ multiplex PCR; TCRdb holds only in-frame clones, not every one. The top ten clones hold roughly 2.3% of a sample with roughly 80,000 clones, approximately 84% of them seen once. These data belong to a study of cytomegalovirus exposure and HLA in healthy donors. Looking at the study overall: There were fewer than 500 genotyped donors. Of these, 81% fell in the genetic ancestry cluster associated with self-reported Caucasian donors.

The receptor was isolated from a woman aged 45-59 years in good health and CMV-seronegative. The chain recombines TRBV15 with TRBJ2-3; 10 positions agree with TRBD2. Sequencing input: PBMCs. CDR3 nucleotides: TGTGCCACCAGCAGAGGCGGTAAATTCGGGGGACTAGCGAGCAGCACAGATACGCAGTATTTT. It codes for CATSRGGKFGGLASSTDTQYF.